The 18 T cell receptor beta chains reported below all come from one sample, sequenced in a study of cytomegalovirus exposure and HLA in healthy donors. Both 60 Vbeta primers and 13 Jbeta primers went into the PCR. Clones were read by immunoSEQ multiplex PCR, and TCRdb kept only the in-frame ones, dropping some. The table records around 200,000 clones, around three quarters of them present only once. Sample: PBMCs. The origin of the receptors is a man aged 30 to 45 in good health and CMV-seronegative.

Only a few counts were recorded for this clone. The chain joins TRBV13 to TRBJ2-2; tentatively, D is TRBD2 (6 bases). This CDR3 is 14 amino acids long. The V gene's germline CDR1 is PRHDT and CDR2 FYEKMQ (reference sequence). Trimming shortened V by 7 bases and J by 5 bases, and 14 bases separated the two germline ends. The CDR3 sequence: CASTIQAGTGELFF. The DNA for the CDR3 is TGTGCCAGCACTATACAGGCGGGAACCGGGGAGCTGTTTTTT.

This clone appeared a few times. Other nucleotide sequences from this sample produce the same CDR3. In DNA form, the CDR3 reads TGTGCCAGCAGCTTGGGGACTAGCGGGTACGAGCAGTACTTC. Protein sequence: CASSLGTSGYEQYF. This chain joins TRBV9 and TRBJ2-7; 12 nucleotides line up with TRBD2. Germline loops: CDR1 SGDLS, CDR2 YYNGEE. V trimming: 4 bases; J trimming: 4 bases; junction bases outside the gene matches: 3. This CDR3 is built from 14 residues. The full variable domain, in which reference TRBV9 and TRBJ2-7 provide the parts outside the CDR3, is DSGVTQTPKHLITATGQRVTLRCSPRSGDLSVYWYQQSLDQGLQFLIQYYNGEERAKGNILERFSAQQFPDLHSELNLSSLELGDSALYFCASSLGTSGYEQYFGPGTRLTVT.

CDR3 protein: CASSQGGTGLRLAGYEQYF. The CDR3 bases are TGTGCCAGCAGCCAAGGGGGGACAGGGTTGCGACTAGCGGGCTACGAGCAGTACTTC. This chain links TRBV4-2 with TRBJ2-7; the D gene is possibly TRBD2 (10 bases). The CDR3 is 19 residues long. Germline V gives CDR1 LGHNA, CDR2 YNFKEQ. V shed 1 base and J shed 3 bases, with 25 bases lying between them.

This clone came up a few times. The chain has TRBV6-1 and TRBJ2-7, with D perhaps TRBD1 (6 bases). This CDR3 has 15 amino acids. CDR1 MNHNS and CDR2 SASEGT come from the germline V gene. V dropped 5 bases and J dropped 2 bases, with 16 bases sitting between them. This CDR3 is CASSRSDSQAYEQYF. The CDR3 DNA reads TGTGCCAGCAGTAGATCGGACAGCCAGGCCTACGAGCAGTACTTC.

J is TRBJ1-2 and V is TRBV11-2, with a tentative D call TRBD1 (5 bases). V was pared by 0 bases and J by 7 bases, with 15 bases between. The CDR3 has 15 amino acids. Looked up from germline, CDR1 is SGHAT and CDR2 is FQNNGV. The CDR3 protein is CASSLENRPGSGYTF. CDR3 DNA sequence: TGTGCCAGCAGCTTAGAAAACAGGCCAGGGTCTGGCTACACCTTC.

The chain employs TRBV4-1 and TRBJ2-2, with D possibly matching TRBD2 (5 bases). The length of the CDR3 is 16 residues. The germline CDR1 and CDR2 sequences are MGHRA and YSYEKL. Trimming took 0 bases from V and 0 from J, leaving 8 bases between them. This CDR3 reads CASSQDSAANTGELFF. CDR3 sequence (DNA): TGCGCCAGCAGCCAAGACTCAGCGGCGAACACCGGGGAGCTGTTTTTT.

The rearrangement joins TRBV7-9 to TRBJ1-4, with D possibly matching TRBD1 (5 bases). The V end lost 5 bases, the J end lost 8 bases, and 21 bases lay between the germline ends. Germline V CDR1 and CDR2: SEHNR, FQNEAQ (reference sequence). The CDR3 consists of 16 residues. The CDR3 sequence is CASSPSTDDPREKLFF. CDR3 DNA sequence: TGTGCCAGCAGCCCCTCGACAGATGATCCTAGGGAAAAACTGTTTTTT.

This sequence joins TRBV29-1 and TRBJ2-1, with TRBD1 identical over 9 bases. Germline values: CDR1 SQVTM, CDR2 ANQGSEA. CDR3 length: 15 amino acids. V lost 1 base to trimming and J lost 7 bases; unmatched junction nucleotides: 8. For the CDR3, the DNA is TGCAGCGTTGAAGTAATGGGACAGGGTATAAATGAGCAGTTCTTC. Encoded protein: CSVEVMGQGINEQFF.

The rearrangement uses TRBV10-3 and TRBJ1-5; D is perhaps TRBD1 (6 bases). The ends were cut back, 2 bases at V and 0 bases at J, with 8 bases in the middle. Germline V CDR1 and CDR2: ENHRY, SYGVKD. This CDR3 has 15 amino acids. In DNA form, the CDR3 reads TGTGCCATCAGTGAGGGACAGAGTAGCAATCAGCCCCAGCATTTT. Translated: CAISEGQSSNQPQHF.

V usage is TRBV12-2 and J usage is TRBJ1-2. TRBV12-2 is assigned pseudogene status. The CDR3 length is 14 residues. The DNA of the CDR3 is TGTGCAAGTCGCCCCGCGGGGGTACCCTATGGCTACACCTTC. It codes for CASRPAGVPYGYTF.

The chain has TRBV28 and TRBJ2-1, with a possible D match to TRBD2 (6 bases). Looked up from germline, CDR1 is MDHEN and CDR2 is SYDVKM. The CDR3 is 15 amino acids. V gave up 5 bases and J gave up 7 bases, with 18 bases separating them. CDR3 region: CASSPPREKRNEQFF. CDR3 DNA: TGTGCCAGCAGTCCGCCCCGGGAGAAACGTAATGAGCAGTTCTTC.

The chain links TRBV7-8 to TRBJ2-2; 13 bases align to TRBD2. Germline CDR1 reads SGHVS; CDR2 reads FQNEAQ. CDR3 length: 17 amino acids. J was trimmed by 2 bases and V by 5 bases; bases with no gene match: 5. In nucleotides, the CDR3 is TGTGCCAGCAGCGAAGGGACTAGCGGGACTAACACCGGGGAGCTGTTTTTT. This encodes CASSEGTSGTNTGELFF.

The rearrangement uses TRBV5-1 and TRBJ2-1; maybe TRBD1 (6 bases). The CDR3 sequence is 18 residues long. In germline, CDR1 is SGHRS, CDR2 YFSETQ. The V end was cut by 2 bases, the J end by 4 bases, with 22 bases between. This CDR3 is CASSFPSRREGTYNEQFF. The CDR3 DNA sequence: TGCGCCAGCAGCTTTCCTAGTAGGCGCGAAGGGACATACAATGAGCAGTTCTTC.

This chain uses TRBV9 with TRBJ1-2; D is undetermined. The V gene lost 1 base and the J gene lost 5 bases, with 3 bases spanning the gap. There are 11 residues in the CDR3. The germline V gene encodes CDR1 SGDLS and CDR2 YYNGEE. The CDR3 coding sequence is TGTGCCAGCAGCGTATCATATGGCTACACCTTC. It is translated as CASSVSYGYTF.

The chain carries TRBV15 and TRBJ2-7; D unclear. CDR3 length: 13 amino acids. CDR1 and CDR2 (germline): LNHNV, YYDKDF (reference sequence). Between the trimmed V and J ends, which lost 0 bases and 1 base, there was a span of 4 bases. This chain's CDR3 is CATSRDRSYEQYF. CDR3 DNA sequence: TGTGCCACCAGCAGAGACCGGTCCTACGAGCAGTACTTC.

This clone was recorded a few times. V is TRBV10-3 and J is TRBJ2-5; D call uncertain. The CDR3 has 13 amino acids. Germline CDR1 is ENHRY and CDR2 is SYGVKD. V lost 6 bases and J lost 1, with 9 bases in between. The CDR3 DNA is TGTGCCATCAGGCCGACAATCCAAGAGACCCAGTACTTC. It yields the protein CAIRPTIQETQYF.

The chain employs TRBV10-2 and TRBJ1-4; D gene uncertain. Germline-derived CDR1 and CDR2 are WSHSY and SAAADI. The V end was cut by 0 bases, the J end by 11 bases, with 13 bases between. The CDR3 extends over 14 amino acids. CDR3 coding DNA: TGCGCCAGCAGTGAGTCAGGAGGCAGGATGAAACTGTTTTTT. It yields the protein CASSESGGRMKLFF.

The CDR3 DNA is TGCGCCAGCAGCTCCTCGGGACTAGCGGCGAACACCGGGGAGCTGTTTTTT. Protein sequence: CASSSSGLAANTGELFF. The J gene is TRBJ2-2, the V gene TRBV5-1; 11 bases match TRBD2. CDR1 and CDR2 from the germline V gene are SGHRS and YFSETQ. Trimming removed 3 bases from V and 0 bases from J; junction bases left unmatched: 4. The CDR3 loop spans 17 amino acids.